The clone carrying this TCR beta chain has a count of ten or more. MiXCR, applied by TCRdb to the 5' RACE reads, yields one record per CDR3 protein. This table holds roughly 290,000 distinct CDR3 sequences, nearly 9.5% found once. This entry comes from a study of identical twins. Trimming cost V 3 bases and J 4 bases, with 10 bases left between them. The length of the CDR3 is 13 residues. Germline CDR1 SQVTM, CDR2 ANQGSEA. This same sample was also taken into another study, of yellow fever vaccine responses in identical twins.

Source material: CD8+ T cells sorted from blood. This TCR was recovered from a woman between 18 and 29 years old in good health. The chain links TRBV29-1 to TRBJ2-1; D is unclear. CDR3 coding DNA: TGCAGCGTTGATGGAAAGACTTACAATGAGCAGTTCTTC. Its protein product is CSVDGKTYNEQFF.